The clone carrying this T cell receptor beta chain occurred once. The assay was immunoSEQ multiplex PCR, and TCRdb's table has in-frame clones only and misses some. The sample consists of around 250,000 clones, about 90% of them appearing once. This sample was included in a study of blood T cell repertoires in COVID-19. Germline CDR1 reads SGHRS; CDR2 reads YFSETQ. After removal of 4 bases from V and 6 bases from J, the junction contained 6 bases not matched to a gene. The CDR3 consists of 15 residues. Sequenced material: peripheral blood. The chain combines TRBV5-1 with TRBJ2-7; 14 bases match TRBD2. The clonotype comes from a man aged 55 to 69 with acute or convalescent COVID-19. The CDR3: CASSPGTSGSREQYF. The CDR3, as DNA: TGCGCCAGCAGCCCTGGGACTAGCGGGAGTCGCGAGCAGTACTTC.